The 14 T cell receptor beta chains in this list originate from one sample, sequenced in a study of OX40 agonist ivuxolimab in advanced cancers. The table came from immunoSEQ multiplex PCR; TCRdb's copy has only in-frame clones and leaves some out. The table records around 79,000 clones, around nine tenths of them present only once. Sequencing was performed on CD4+ or CD8+ T cells sorted from blood, taken in a trial of the OX40 agonist ivuxolimab. Source of these receptors: an adult with an advanced solid tumor such as melanoma, head and neck, liver or kidney cancer.

The J gene is TRBJ1-3, the V gene TRBV7-3, with D unresolved. The V end lost 0 bases, the J end lost 0 bases, and 6 bases lay between the germline ends. The CDR3 is 15 amino acids. Germline V gene data show CDR1 as SGHTA and CDR2 as FQGTGA. CDR3 coding DNA: TGTGCCAGCAGCTTAACAGGTCCCTCTGGAAACACCATATATTTT. Residues: CASSLTGPSGNTIYF.

The chain recombines TRBV9 with TRBJ2-5, with D possibly TRBD1 on 6 matching bases. Trimming shortened V by 0 bases and J by 3 bases, and 9 bases separated the two germline ends. CDR1 is SGDLS and CDR2 is YYNGEE in the germline V gene. The CDR3 length is 14 residues. CDR3 in amino acids: CASSVGDIKETQYF. DNA for the CDR3: TGTGCCAGCAGCGTAGGGGACATCAAAGAGACCCAGTACTTC.

This clone has more than one count but fewer than ten. V usage is TRBV30 and J usage is TRBJ2-5; possibly TRBD2 for D (5 bases). Germline V gene sequence: CDR1 GTSNPN, CDR2 SVGIG (reference sequence). The CDR3 is 14 residues long. The V gene lost 1 base and the J gene lost 5 bases, with 14 bases spanning the gap. The CDR3 reads CAWSAFGVGETQYF. The CDR3 DNA reads as TGTGCCTGGAGTGCCTTCGGGGTAGGGGAGACCCAGTACTTC.

The chain links TRBV11-2 to TRBJ2-7; 8 bases line up with TRBD1. Germline V gene data show CDR1 as SGHAT and CDR2 as FQNNGV. There are 15 residues in the CDR3. V shed 2 bases and J 4 bases; nucleotides not matched to a gene: 7. This CDR3 is CASSLLGTGIYEQYF. In DNA form, the CDR3 reads TGTGCCAGCAGCTTATTGGGGACAGGAATATACGAGCAGTACTTC.

The V call is TRBV9, the J call TRBJ2-5, with D tentatively TRBD1 (6 bases). V was trimmed by 0 bases and J by 0 bases, leaving 9 bases between them. The CDR3 extends over 15 amino acids. Germline CDR1 reads SGDLS; CDR2 reads YYNGEE. CDR3 nucleotide sequence: TGTGCCAGCAGCGTAGGTCAGGGGTACCAAGAGACCCAGTACTTC. It yields the protein CASSVGQGYQETQYF.

The rearrangement links TRBV2 to TRBJ2-7; possible D gene TRBD2, 6 bases. The V and J ends lost 2 bases and 9 bases respectively, with 11 bases between them. The CDR3 extends over 12 amino acids. Germline CDR1 SNHLY, CDR2 FYNNEI. The CDR3 sequence: CASSEYWGVQYF. In DNA form, the CDR3 reads TGTGCCAGCAGTGAATATTGGGGGGTGCAGTACTTC.

V and J are TRBV11-2 and TRBJ1-2, with 8 bases identical to TRBD1. V was pared by 5 bases and J by 6 bases, with 5 bases of the junction left unmatched. This CDR3 spans 13 amino acids. Germline CDR1 reads SGHAT; CDR2 reads FQNNGV. CDR3 in DNA: TGTGCCAGCAGCCCTGACAGGGGACATGGCTACACCTTC. Encoded protein: CASSPDRGHGYTF.

The chain recombines TRBV4-2 with TRBJ1-2, with D possibly matching TRBD1 (5 bases). The CDR3 is 15 residues long. Germline values: CDR1 LGHNA, CDR2 YNFKEQ. The V end lost 1 base, the J end lost 5 bases, and 14 bases lay between the germline ends. The CDR3 sequence is CASSQGVVGGYGYTF. CDR3 nucleotide sequence: TGTGCCAGCAGCCAAGGAGTTGTGGGGGGATATGGCTACACCTTC.

The CDR3 protein is CASSPRDRRLKQFF. The CDR3 DNA sequence: TGTGCCAGCAGTCCCCGGGACAGGCGGCTGAAGCAGTTCTTC. The chain combines TRBV27 with TRBJ2-1; 8 bases fit TRBD1. Germline V gene data show CDR1 as MNHEY and CDR2 as SMNVEV (reference sequence). The CDR3 is made up of 14 amino acids. The V gene end was trimmed by 5 bases and the J gene end by 11 bases; junction bases not matched to a gene: 11.

The chain carries TRBV27 and TRBJ1-1; 10 bases map to TRBD1. Germline V CDR1 and CDR2: MNHEY, SMNVEV (reference sequence). The CDR3 extends over 15 amino acids. The ends lost 5 bases at V and 7 bases at J; junction bases unmatched: 10. The CDR3: CASSLSTGGVIEAFF. CDR3 nucleotides: TGTGCCAGCAGTCTTTCGACAGGGGGCGTTATTGAAGCTTTCTTT.

The V gene is TRBV28, the J gene TRBJ2-5, with 9 nucleotides matching TRBD1. The CDR3 runs 12 residues. Germline trimming cut 5 bases from V and 11 bases from J; bases unmatched to any gene: 6. Germline V gives CDR1 MDHEN, CDR2 SYDVKM. CDR3 coding DNA: TGTGCCAGCAGTCCTCGGGACAGGGAGCAGTACTTC. It codes for CASSPRDREQYF.

The rearrangement links TRBV14 to TRBJ1-3; a weak D match, TRBD1 (5 bases). CDR3 length: 17 residues. The V gene lost 1 base and the J gene lost 0 bases, with 13 bases spanning the gap. The germline V gene has CDR1 SGHDN and CDR2 FVKESK. CDR3 region: CASSQGRDPLSGNTIYF. The CDR3 bases are TGTGCCAGCAGCCAAGGCAGGGACCCTCTCTCTGGAAACACCATATATTTT.

The chain has TRBV6-1 and TRBJ2-3, with D possibly being TRBD2 (5 bases). Trimming shortened V by 5 bases and J by 1 base, and 7 bases separated the two germline ends. The CDR3 length is 13 residues. The V gene's germline CDR1 is MNHNS and CDR2 SASEGT. The CDR3 nucleotides read TGTGCCAGCAGTTGGGGAGGCACAGATACGCAGTATTTT. Translated: CASSWGGTDTQYF.

This clone was seen a few times. V is TRBV28 and J is TRBJ1-4, with D hard to call. The CDR3 is made up of 12 amino acids. CDR1 is MDHEN and CDR2 is SYDVKM in the germline V gene. V lost 6 bases and J lost 7, with 9 bases in between. CDR3 in amino acids: CASRALGEKLFF. The CDR3 DNA reads as TGTGCCAGCAGGGCCTTAGGTGAAAAACTGTTTTTT.